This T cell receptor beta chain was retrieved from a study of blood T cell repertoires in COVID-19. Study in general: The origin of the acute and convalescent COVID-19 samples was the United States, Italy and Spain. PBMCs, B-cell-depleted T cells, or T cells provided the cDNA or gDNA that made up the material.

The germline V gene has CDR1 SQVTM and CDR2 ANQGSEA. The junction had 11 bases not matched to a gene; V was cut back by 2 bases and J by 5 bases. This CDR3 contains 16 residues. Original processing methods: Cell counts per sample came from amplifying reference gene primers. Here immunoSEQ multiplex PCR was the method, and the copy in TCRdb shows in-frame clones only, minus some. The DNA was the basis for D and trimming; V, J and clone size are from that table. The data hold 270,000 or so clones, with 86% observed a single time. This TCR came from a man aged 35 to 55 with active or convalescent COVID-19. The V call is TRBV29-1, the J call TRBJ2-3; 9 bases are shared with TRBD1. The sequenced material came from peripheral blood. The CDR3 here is CSVEPPTGGSLDTQYF. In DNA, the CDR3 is TGCAGCGTTGAACCTCCGACAGGGGGATCTTTAGATACGCAGTATTTT.